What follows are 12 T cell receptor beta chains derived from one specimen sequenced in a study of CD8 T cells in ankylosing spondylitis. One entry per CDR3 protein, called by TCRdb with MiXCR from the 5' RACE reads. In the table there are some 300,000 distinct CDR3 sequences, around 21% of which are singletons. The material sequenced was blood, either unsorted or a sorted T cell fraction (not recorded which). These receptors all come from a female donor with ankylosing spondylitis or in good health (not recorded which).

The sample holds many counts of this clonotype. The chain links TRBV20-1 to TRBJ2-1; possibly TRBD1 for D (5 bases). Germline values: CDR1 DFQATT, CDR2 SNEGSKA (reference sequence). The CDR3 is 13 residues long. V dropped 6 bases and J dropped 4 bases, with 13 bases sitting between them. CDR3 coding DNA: TGCAGTGCACCCGCAGGGCAGTACAATGAGCAGTTCTTC. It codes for CSAPAGQYNEQFF.

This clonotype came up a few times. CDR3 DNA sequence: TGTGCCATCAGTGAACAGGTAGCTAACTATGGCTACACCTTC. Translated, it gives CAISEQVANYGYTF. The chain joins TRBV10-3 to TRBJ1-2; tentatively, D is TRBD1 (5 bases). The germline V gene has CDR1 ENHRY and CDR2 SYGVKD. V was shortened by 3 bases and J by 0 bases, with 8 bases between the two germline ends. This CDR3 has 14 amino acids.

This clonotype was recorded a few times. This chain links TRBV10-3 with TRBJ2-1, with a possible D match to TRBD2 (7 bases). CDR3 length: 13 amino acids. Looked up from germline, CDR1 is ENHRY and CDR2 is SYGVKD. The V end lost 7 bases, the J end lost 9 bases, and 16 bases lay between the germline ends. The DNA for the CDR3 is TGTGCCATCAAGGCGGAGGGGGAGGGTGAGCAGTTCTTC. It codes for CAIKAEGEGEQFF.

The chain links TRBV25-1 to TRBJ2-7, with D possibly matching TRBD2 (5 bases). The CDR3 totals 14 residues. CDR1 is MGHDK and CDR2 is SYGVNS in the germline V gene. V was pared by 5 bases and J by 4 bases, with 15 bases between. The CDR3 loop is CASSQGNRGYEQYF. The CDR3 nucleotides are TGTGCCAGCAGTCAAGGGAACAGAGGGTACGAGCAGTACTTC.

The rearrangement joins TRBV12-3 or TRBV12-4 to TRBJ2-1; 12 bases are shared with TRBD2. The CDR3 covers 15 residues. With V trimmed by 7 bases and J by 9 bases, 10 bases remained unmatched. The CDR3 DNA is TGTGCCAGCACCTTGACTAGCGGGAGCTTAGGTGAGCAGTTCTTC. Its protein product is CASTLTSGSLGEQFF.

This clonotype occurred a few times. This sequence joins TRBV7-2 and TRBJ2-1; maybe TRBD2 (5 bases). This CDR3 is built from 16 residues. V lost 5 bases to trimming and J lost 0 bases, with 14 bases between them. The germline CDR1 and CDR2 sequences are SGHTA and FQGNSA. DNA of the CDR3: TGTGCCAGCAGCCCCGTCAATGGACTCTCCTACAATGAGCAGTTCTTC. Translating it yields CASSPVNGLSYNEQFF.

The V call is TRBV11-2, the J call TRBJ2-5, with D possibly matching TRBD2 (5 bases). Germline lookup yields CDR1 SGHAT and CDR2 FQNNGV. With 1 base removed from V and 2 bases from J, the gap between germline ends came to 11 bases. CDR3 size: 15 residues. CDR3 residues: CASSLGVPGQETQYF. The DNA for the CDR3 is TGTGCCAGCAGCTTAGGTGTCCCGGGGCAAGAGACCCAGTACTTC.

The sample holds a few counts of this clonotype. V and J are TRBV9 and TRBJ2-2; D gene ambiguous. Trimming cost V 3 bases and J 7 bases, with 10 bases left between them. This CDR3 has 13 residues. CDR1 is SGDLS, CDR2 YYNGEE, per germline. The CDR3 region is CASSGYSRGELFF. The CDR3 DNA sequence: TGTGCCAGCAGCGGCTACTCGCGCGGGGAGCTGTTTTTT.

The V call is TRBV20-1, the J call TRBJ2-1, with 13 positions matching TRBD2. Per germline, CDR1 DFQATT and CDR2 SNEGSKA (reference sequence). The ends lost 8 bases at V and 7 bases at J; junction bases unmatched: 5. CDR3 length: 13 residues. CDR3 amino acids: CSLRLAGGNEQFF. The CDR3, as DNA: TGCAGTCTTAGACTAGCGGGGGGAAATGAGCAGTTCTTC.

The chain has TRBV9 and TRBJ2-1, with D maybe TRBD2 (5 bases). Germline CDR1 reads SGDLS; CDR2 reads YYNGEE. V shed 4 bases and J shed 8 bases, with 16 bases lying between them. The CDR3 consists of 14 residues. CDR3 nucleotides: TGTGCCAGCAGCTTTAGGACTTCGATGGATGAGCAGTTCTTC. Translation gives CASSFRTSMDEQFF.

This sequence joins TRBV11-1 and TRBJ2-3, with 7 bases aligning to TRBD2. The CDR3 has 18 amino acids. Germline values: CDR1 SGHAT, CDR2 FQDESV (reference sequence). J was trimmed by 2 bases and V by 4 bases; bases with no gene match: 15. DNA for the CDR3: TGTGCCAGCAGCTCAAACCCTCGGAGCGGGATTAACACAGATACGCAGTATTTT. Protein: CASSSNPRSGINTDTQYF.

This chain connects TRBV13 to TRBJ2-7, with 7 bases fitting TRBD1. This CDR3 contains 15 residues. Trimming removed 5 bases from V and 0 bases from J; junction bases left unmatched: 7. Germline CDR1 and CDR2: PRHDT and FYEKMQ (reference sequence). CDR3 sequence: CASSARDSASYEQYF. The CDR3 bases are TGTGCCAGCAGCGCGAGGGACAGTGCCTCCTACGAGCAGTACTTC.